What follows describes a single TCR beta chain. Authors' data handling: Cell counts per sample came from amplifying reference gene primers. Assay: immunoSEQ multiplex PCR; the TCRdb copy retains only in-frame clones and omits some. V and J calls and clone size are copied from that table; D and trimming were computed from the DNA. The sample holds around 310,000 clones, 90% seen once. This entry belongs to a study of blood T cell repertoires in COVID-19. Trimming took off 2 bases at V and 5 bases at J, with 10 bases between the two ends. The CDR3 is 13 residues long. Germline assignment: CDR1 MNHEY and CDR2 SMNVEV (reference sequence).

The V call is TRBV27, the J call TRBJ2-7; tentative D call: TRBD1 (5 bases). The clonotype originates from a woman in her thirties or forties with COVID-19, enrolled during active disease. Sequencing was performed on peripheral blood. As DNA, the CDR3 is TGTGCCAGCAGTTTAGACAGAGGCGACGAGCAGTACTTC. As protein: CASSLDRGDEQYF.